The 29 T cell receptor beta chains reported below all come from one sample, sequenced in a study of shared clonotypes between healthy human individuals (dated by TCRdb to the early 2020s). Receptors were amplified or captured by the immunoSEQ multiplex PCR assay. The clones in this table, taken by TCRdb from immuneACCESS, are in-frame only. Not every clone is retained; where verified, under half of the shortfall comes from an unresolved V gene, and the cause of the rest is unknown. This sample has about 590,000 clones in its table, and about 95% of those were observed once. The biggest ten clones account for 0.11% of the sample. CD8 naive samples were obtained by positive selection for CCR7 among CD45RO-negative cells, yielding a CD45RA+CCR7+ population from which TemRA cells were excluded. The sample was naive CD8+ T cells sorted from blood. Read against the paper, the sample's cell subset or site label means: CD45RA+CCR7+. These receptors were collected from a woman aged 25 to 45 in good health.

The chain uses TRBV7-8 and TRBJ2-5, with 13 bases matching TRBD2. The J call may be mistaken, given a closer DNA end match to TRBJ2-7. CDR1 is SGHVS, CDR2 FQNEAQ, per germline. The CDR3 spans 16 residues. Written as DNA, the CDR3 is TGTGCCAGCAGCCCCCGAATACTAGCGGGAGGGGACGAGCAGTACTTC. This gives the protein CASSPRILAGGDEQYF.

The rearrangement links TRBV6-1 to TRBJ2-7, with 9 nucleotides matching TRBD2. Per germline, CDR1 MNHNS and CDR2 SASEGT. The CDR3 is 14 amino acids. Trimming removed 7 bases from V and 5 bases from J; junction bases left unmatched: 9. The CDR3 spells CASTLSGRMDEQYF. The CDR3 DNA is TGTGCCAGCACGCTCAGCGGGAGGATGGACGAGCAGTACTTC.

V is TRBV4-1 and J is TRBJ2-4; weak D call: TRBD2 (6 bases). The CDR3 length is 17 residues. Trimming removed 1 base from V and 0 bases from J, with 13 bases in between. The germline CDR1 and CDR2 sequences are MGHRA and YSYEKL. This CDR3 reads CASSQGPPGVAKNIQYF. The CDR3 DNA follows: TGCGCCAGCAGCCAAGGACCCCCGGGAGTAGCCAAAAACATTCAGTACTTC.

The rearrangement links TRBV4-2 to TRBJ2-3; 7 bases line up with TRBD2. The CDR3 loop spans 16 amino acids. The J segment lost 5 bases and the V segment lost 0 bases, leaving 8 bases of the junction unmatched. Germline V CDR1 and CDR2: LGHNA, YNFKEQ. DNA of the CDR3: TGTGCCAGCAGCCAAGAGGGGGAGGGTATAGAAGATACGCAGTATTTT. Translated, it gives CASSQEGEGIEDTQYF.

Turning to this clone: The junction departs from germline at one end; a sequencing error may be responsible. The chain recombines TRBV28 with TRBJ1-5, with D possibly TRBD1 on 6 matching bases. Germline V lookup: CDR1 MDHEN, CDR2 SYDVKM. The CDR3 runs to 14 residues. The CDR3 here is CASSTGLSSQPQHF. The CDR3 DNA follows: TGTGCCAGCAGTACAGGGTTAAGCAGTCAGCCCCAGCATTTT.

This chain joins TRBV6-1 and TRBJ2-7, with D perhaps given as TRBD1 or TRBD2 (5 bases each). This CDR3 comprises 16 residues. CDR1 and CDR2 (germline): MNHNS, SASEGT. V was pared by 2 bases and J by 6 bases, with 20 bases between. The CDR3 nucleotides are TGTGCCAGCAGTGAAACCCTTCAGGGACGTCTCGGCGAGCAGTACTTC. Protein sequence: CASSETLQGRLGEQYF.

CDR3 nucleotide sequence: TGTGCCAGCAGGGGCGGACAGGGGATGCACAAGAGCACTGAAGCTTTCTTT. Translated, it gives CASRGGQGMHKSTEAFF. The chain couples TRBV21-1 to TRBJ1-1; TRBD1, as called in the table, went unchecked against the DNA. TRBV21-1 is a pseudogene. The CDR3 has 17 amino acids.

This chain uses TRBV28 with TRBJ2-3; a weak D match, TRBD2 (5 bases). Trimming took 2 bases from V and 5 from J, leaving 14 bases between them. The CDR3 extends over 15 amino acids. Germline values: CDR1 MDHEN, CDR2 SYDVKM. For the CDR3, the DNA is TGTGCCAGCAGTTTAATTGGCGGCAGCGGAGATACGCAGTATTTT. Residues: CASSLIGGSGDTQYF.

This chain links TRBV27 with TRBJ2-2, with D perhaps TRBD1 (6 bases). The germline gives CDR1 MNHEY, CDR2 SMNVEV (reference sequence). The CDR3 runs to 19 residues. The germline V and J ends were trimmed by 5 bases and 0 bases, with 22 bases remaining between them. The CDR3 region is CASSTYRASTPSNTGELFF. As DNA, the CDR3 is TGTGCCAGCAGTACCTACAGGGCCAGCACTCCTTCGAACACCGGGGAGCTGTTTTTT.

The chain recombines TRBV2 with TRBJ2-1, with D possibly TRBD2 on 6 matching bases. Trimming took off 1 base at V and 4 bases at J, with 11 bases between the two ends. Germline V CDR1 and CDR2: SNHLY, FYNNEI. The CDR3 extends over 15 amino acids. CDR3 DNA sequence: TGTGCCAGCAGTGAAGGGAGGGGCCTATACAATGAGCAGTTCTTC. This sequence encodes CASSEGRGLYNEQFF.

This chain connects TRBV6-1 to TRBJ1-6; no clear D gene. This CDR3 is 12 amino acids long. Trimming removed 1 base from V and 13 bases from J, with 8 bases in between. Germline V gene sequence: CDR1 MNHNS, CDR2 SASEGT. In DNA, the CDR3 is TGTGCCAGCAGTGAAGGCGTTTGGCCCCTCCACTTT. Residues: CASSEGVWPLHF.

The chain joins TRBV2 to TRBJ2-3; the match to TRBD2 covers 8 bases. Trimming at V came to 6 bases and at J to 4 bases, leaving 9 bases not matched to a gene. There are 15 residues in the CDR3. Germline V gives CDR1 SNHLY, CDR2 FYNNEI. CDR3 in DNA: TGTGCCAGCAGCGTGACTAGCGCGGCCCCAGATACGCAGTATTTT. This translates into CASSVTSAAPDTQYF.

The rearrangement joins TRBV6-4 to TRBJ2-1, with 11 bases matching TRBD2. CDR3 size: 15 residues. Trimming at V came to 6 bases and at J to 7 bases, leaving 8 bases not matched to a gene. Germline CDR1 reads MRHNA; CDR2 reads SNTAGT. CDR3 loop: CASRPLAGDGNEQFF. The CDR3 nucleotides are TGTGCCAGCAGACCACTAGCGGGAGACGGGAATGAGCAGTTCTTC.

The chain carries TRBV5-6 and TRBJ1-4; D might be TRBD1 (6 bases). Germline V CDR1 and CDR2: SGHDT, YYEEEE. Deletions cut 1 base from V and 8 bases from J, with 12 bases between. CDR3 size: 14 residues. CDR3 in amino acids: CASSLQGLQEKLFF. In DNA, the CDR3 is TGTGCCAGCAGCTTGCAGGGGCTTCAAGAAAAACTGTTTTTT.

The rearrangement joins TRBV5-6 to TRBJ2-7; TRBD2 matches 7 bases. This CDR3 spans 15 amino acids. Germline CDR1 SGHDT, CDR2 YYEEEE. Unmatched junction bases numbered 6, after V lost 0 bases and J lost 3 bases. The CDR3 bases are TGTGCCAGCAGCTTGGCGGCGCGGGGGAACTACGAGCAGTACTTC. Residues: CASSLAARGNYEQYF.

This chain uses TRBV27 with TRBJ1-5, with D perhaps TRBD1 (6 bases). This CDR3 spans 15 amino acids. The germline CDR1 and CDR2 sequences are MNHEY and SMNVEV (reference sequence). V shed 0 bases and J shed 4 bases, with 10 bases lying between them. This CDR3 reads CASSLSRGINQPQHF. The CDR3 region has the DNA TGTGCCAGCAGTTTATCGAGGGGGATTAATCAGCCCCAGCATTTT.

The chain is built from TRBV28 and TRBJ1-1, with TRBD1 matching over 8 bases. The ends lost 4 bases at V and 4 bases at J; junction bases unmatched: 2. Germline-derived CDR1 and CDR2 are MDHEN and SYDVKM. This CDR3 is 13 amino acids long. CDR3 DNA sequence: TGTGCCAGCAGTTGGACAGGGAGCACTGAAGCTTTCTTT. Translation: CASSWTGSTEAFF. Combining the CDR3 with reference TRBV28 and TRBJ1-1 gives the whole variable domain DVKVTQSSRYLVKRTGEKVFLECVQDMDHENMFWYRQDPGLGLRLIYFSYDVKMKEKGDIPEGYSVSREKKERFSLILESASTNQTSMYLCASSWTGSTEAFFGQGTRLTVV.

The chain is built from TRBV28 and TRBJ2-7; maybe TRBD1 (6 bases). V lost 4 bases and J 2 bases, leaving 12 bases between the germline ends. Germline V gene sequence: CDR1 MDHEN, CDR2 SYDVKM. The length of the CDR3 is 14 residues. The CDR3 sequence: CASSYGTSTYEQYF. The CDR3 DNA is TGTGCCAGCAGTTACGGGACATCGACCTACGAGCAGTACTTC.

V is TRBV11-2 and J is TRBJ1-6, with D possibly matching TRBD1 (5 bases). This CDR3 spans 16 amino acids. Germline CDR1 and CDR2: SGHAT and FQNNGV. V lost 2 bases, J lost 7 bases, and 15 bases lay in between. In DNA, the CDR3 is TGTGCCAGCAGCTTAATGATGATCGGGGCGAATTCACCCCTCCACTTT. Translation: CASSLMMIGANSPLHF.

The CDR3 nucleotides read TGTGCCAGCACCCTGATGAGGGGGGCATACAATCAGCCCCAGCATTTT. Its protein is CASTLMRGAYNQPQHF. The chain joins TRBV6-6 to TRBJ1-5, with D possibly matching TRBD1 (6 bases). The CDR3 sequence is 16 residues long. Germline lookup yields CDR1 MNHNY and CDR2 SVGAGI (reference sequence). V lost 7 bases to trimming and J lost 3 bases, with 19 bases between them.

The chain employs TRBV25-1 and TRBJ2-7; no clear D. This CDR3 comprises 13 residues. The germline V and J ends were trimmed by 0 bases and 4 bases, with 7 bases remaining between them. CDR1 and CDR2 (germline): MGHDK, SYGVNS. CDR3 sequence: CASSEYEEYEQYF. Written as DNA, the CDR3 is TGTGCCAGCAGTGAATATGAGGAGTACGAGCAGTACTTC.

The chain is built from TRBV27 and TRBJ2-2, with D hard to call. The CDR3 loop spans 13 amino acids. V lost 8 bases, J lost 3 bases, and 10 bases lay in between. CDR1 is MNHEY and CDR2 is SMNVEV in the germline V gene (reference sequence). The CDR3 region is CASSSGYTGELFF. As DNA, the CDR3 is TGTGCCAGCTCATCGGGCTACACCGGGGAGCTGTTTTTT.

This sequence joins TRBV27 and TRBJ2-2; TRBD2 is a possible D gene (6 bases). V was cut by 5 bases and J by 4 bases, with 14 bases left in between. The CDR3 runs to 15 residues. CDR1 and CDR2 (germline): MNHEY, SMNVEV (reference sequence). The CDR3 region is CASSLGARGTGELFF. DNA of the CDR3: TGTGCCAGCAGTCTCGGGGCGCGGGGCACCGGGGAGCTGTTTTTT.

A few counts support this clone. The V call is TRBV27, the J call TRBJ2-4; D uncertain. V was cut by 5 bases and J by 10 bases, with 9 bases left in between. The CDR3 is made up of 11 amino acids. Germline values: CDR1 MNHEY, CDR2 SMNVEV (reference sequence). CDR3 sequence: CASSNSGIQYF. CDR3 DNA: TGTGCCAGCAGTAATAGTGGAATTCAGTACTTC.

The rearrangement joins TRBV28 to TRBJ2-1, with a possible D match to TRBD1 (6 bases). CDR1 is MDHEN and CDR2 is SYDVKM in the germline V gene. Trimming took 10 bases from V and 10 from J, leaving 17 bases between them. CDR3 length: 12 residues. CDR3 nucleotides: TGTGCCACCGCCCTGAGACAGGAAGAGCAGTTCTTC. It specifies CATALRQEEQFF.

The rearrangement uses TRBV6-5 and TRBJ1-1, with D possibly being TRBD1 (6 bases). V lost 6 bases, J lost 5 bases, and 13 bases lay in between. CDR1 is MNHEY and CDR2 is SVGAGI in the germline V gene. The CDR3 runs 13 residues. The CDR3 is CASRQGRVTEAFF. CDR3 DNA sequence: TGTGCCAGCAGACAGGGTCGAGTGACTGAAGCTTTCTTT.

The chain is built from TRBV27 and TRBJ2-2; possibly TRBD1 or TRBD2 for D (5 bases each). The CDR3 runs 14 residues. Germline values: CDR1 MNHEY, CDR2 SMNVEV (reference sequence). V was cut by 2 bases and J by 5 bases, with 9 bases left in between. Here the CDR3 reads CASSLNGGTGELFF. In DNA form, the CDR3 reads TGTGCCAGCAGTTTAAATGGGGGTACCGGGGAGCTGTTTTTT.

The chain uses TRBV6-5 and TRBJ1-1; a possible D gene is TRBD1 (5 bases). V lost 3 bases, J lost 1 base, and 12 bases lay in between. This CDR3 has 15 amino acids. Germline CDR1 MNHEY, CDR2 SVGAGI. This CDR3 reads CASSYPGTGNTEAFF. In DNA, the CDR3 is TGTGCCAGCAGTTATCCCGGGACGGGGAACACTGAAGCTTTCTTT.

The chain recombines TRBV15 with TRBJ1-2; 7 nucleotides line up with TRBD1. Germline V CDR1 and CDR2: LNHNV, YYDKDF (reference sequence). The CDR3 consists of 13 residues. With V trimmed by 5 bases and J by 3 bases, 3 bases remained unmatched. The CDR3 sequence is CATSVTGDYGYTF. CDR3 coding DNA: TGTGCCACCAGCGTAACAGGGGACTATGGCTACACCTTC. The whole variable domain, filled in from reference TRBV15 and TRBJ1-2, reads DAMVIQNPRYQVTQFGKPVTLSCSQTLNHNVMYWYQQKSSQAPKLLFHYYDKDFNNEADTPDNFQSRRPNTSFCFLDIRSPGLGDTAMYLCATSVTGDYGYTFGSGTRLTVV.